Each of the 10 T cell receptor beta chains below was sequenced from the same sample in a study of blood T cell repertoires in COVID-19 (dated by TCRdb to 2020 to 2021). The protocol used for the library was the immunoSEQ multiplex PCR assay. As stored in TCRdb, this immuneACCESS dataset retains in-frame rearrangements with V and J assigned. A fraction of the clones does not appear; measured against another copy, unresolved V genes explain less than half of the discrepancy, and the remainder lacks a known reason. This sample holds approximately 99,000 clones; over 80% were observed only once. The leading ten clones occupy 2% of the sample. Material: peripheral blood. These receptors came from a man in his 70s with active or convalescent COVID-19.

This chain uses TRBV19 with TRBJ1-5; TRBD1 aligns across 10 bases. The CDR3 is 15 amino acids. The J segment lost 6 bases and the V segment lost 5 bases, leaving 7 bases of the junction unmatched. Germline loops: CDR1 LNHDA, CDR2 SQIVND (reference sequence). The CDR3 region has the DNA TGTGCCAGTAGTTTCGGGACAGGGGAAGGTCAGCCCCAGCATTTT. This codes for CASSFGTGEGQPQHF.

J is TRBJ2-7 and V is TRBV9, with a weak D call TRBD1 (6 bases). Trimming removed 0 bases at V and 3 bases at J, with 10 bases between. The CDR3 totals 14 residues. In germline, CDR1 is SGDLS, CDR2 YYNGEE. The CDR3 DNA reads TGTGCCAGCAGCGTAGATGGCAGGGGCTACGAGCAGTACTTC. It codes for CASSVDGRGYEQYF.

The rearrangement links TRBV2 to TRBJ1-5; D gene ambiguous. Germline lookup yields CDR1 SNHLY and CDR2 FYNNEI. The CDR3 is 13 amino acids. V was clipped by 0 bases and J by 3 bases, with 3 bases between them. CDR3 in amino acids: CASSEAYNQPQHF. The CDR3 DNA is TGTGCCAGCAGTGAAGCCTACAATCAGCCCCAGCATTTT.

The gene calls are TRBV5-1 and TRBJ2-3; 11 nucleotides align to TRBD2. Per the germline V gene, CDR1 is SGHRS and CDR2 is YFSETQ. The V gene end was trimmed by 4 bases and the J gene end by 2 bases; junction bases not matched to a gene: 6. This CDR3 spans 16 amino acids. CDR3 bases: TGCGCCAGCAGCGGGGGGACTAGCGGACCCACAGATACGCAGTATTTT. It translates to CASSGGTSGPTDTQYF.

The rearrangement uses TRBV27 and TRBJ2-2; weak D call: TRBD1 (6 bases). Germline V gene data show CDR1 as MNHEY and CDR2 as SMNVEV (reference sequence). The CDR3 has 15 residues. The germline V and J ends were trimmed by 5 bases and 6 bases, with 16 bases remaining between them. CDR3 sequence reads: CASSLLQGVAGELFF. In DNA form, the CDR3 reads TGTGCCAGCAGTCTATTACAGGGTGTTGCCGGGGAGCTGTTTTTT.

The V gene is TRBV2, the J gene TRBJ1-5, with 10 bases identical to TRBD1. Germline assignment: CDR1 SNHLY and CDR2 FYNNEI. Trimming took 5 bases from V and 7 from J; bases not matched to a gene: 5. The CDR3 is made up of 14 amino acids. The CDR3 loop is CASSRQGAGQPQHF. DNA for the CDR3: TGTGCCAGCAGTAGACAGGGGGCTGGGCAGCCCCAGCATTTT.

The rearrangement uses TRBV19 and TRBJ1-1; D gene uncertain. Between the trimmed V and J ends, which lost 5 bases and 10 bases, there was a span of 17 bases. Germline loops: CDR1 LNHDA, CDR2 SQIVND (reference sequence). The CDR3 has 13 amino acids. The CDR3 is CASSGYSRLGAFF. Written as DNA, the CDR3 is TGTGCCAGTAGTGGGTACAGCCGCTTAGGAGCTTTCTTT.

The rearrangement links TRBV6-5 to TRBJ2-2; 7 nucleotides line up with TRBD1. Germline-derived CDR1 and CDR2 are MNHEY and SVGAGI. The CDR3 spans 14 residues. V lost 2 bases to trimming and J lost 7 bases; unmatched junction nucleotides: 4. In DNA form, the CDR3 reads TGTGCCAGCAGTTACCAGACAGGGAACGGGGAGCTGTTTTTT. Protein: CASSYQTGNGELFF.

The V and J genes are TRBV14 and TRBJ2-7, with 9 nucleotides matching TRBD1. The CDR3 is 15 residues long. Germline-derived CDR1 and CDR2 are SGHDN and FVKESK. V lost 4 bases, J lost 6 bases, and 10 bases stayed unmatched. The CDR3 DNA follows: TGTGCCAGCAGCCTTCCCGGGACAGGGCACGGCGAGCAGTACTTC. This codes for CASSLPGTGHGEQYF.

A single count supports this clone. The rearrangement uses TRBV7-2 and TRBJ2-3, with D hard to call. The V end lost 4 bases, the J end lost 1 base, and 6 bases lay between the germline ends. The germline gives CDR1 SGHTA, CDR2 FQGNSA. The CDR3 sequence is 13 residues long. The CDR3 here is CASSSAGTDTQYF. CDR3 nucleotides: TGTGCCAGCAGCTCCGCGGGCACAGATACGCAGTATTTT. The full variable domain, its missing parts supplied by reference TRBV7-2 and TRBJ2-3, is GAGVSQSPSNKVTEKGKDVELRCDPISGHTALYWYRQSLGQGLEFLIYFQGNSAPDKSGLPSDRFSAERTGGSVSTLTIQRTQQEDSAVYLCASSSAGTDTQYFGPGTRLTVL.